This is a list of T cell receptor beta chains from one sample in a study of radiotherapy plus CTLA-4 blockade in lung cancer. Assay used: immunoSEQ multiplex PCR; TCRdb lists only in-frame clones, some missing. The table includes roughly 76,000 clones, approximately 73% detected once. The sequences come from peripheral blood, collected from a patient treated with radiotherapy plus ipilimumab. Every receptor here comes from a human donor with non-small cell lung cancer whose response to radiotherapy plus ipilimumab could not be evaluated. The conserved cysteine and the conserved F or W are not part of the CDR3 here. The order of the fields is CDR3 length, V gene, CDR3 protein.

len: 12
v_gene: TRBV4-1
CDR3aa: ASSQFTGDYEQY

len: 14
v_gene: TRBV5-6
CDR3aa: ASSTKSRGFDQSQH

len: 13
v_gene: TRBV11-2
CDR3aa: ASSFSGSIYNEQF

len: 12
v_gene: TRBV18
CDR3aa: ASSPLAAQETQY

len: 16
v_gene: TRBV28
CDR3aa: ASRDGQRRVSGNQPQH

len: 12
v_gene: TRBV4-1
CDR3aa: ASSAGANTGELF

len: 14
v_gene: TRBV29-1
CDR3aa: SVESGRDRGRGEQF

len: 10
v_gene: TRBV6-5
CDR3aa: ASSSGFYGYT

len: 14
v_gene: TRBV2
CDR3aa: ASSEERGPPAYGYT

len: 10
v_gene: TRBV2
CDR3aa: ASSGQDYGYT

len: 12
v_gene: TRBV7-8
CDR3aa: ASSWTGLSYEQY

len: 15
v_gene: TRBV12-5
CDR3aa: ASGLALWRGLGQPQH

len: 11
v_gene: TRBV14
CDR3aa: ASSPGLNTEAF

len: 12
v_gene: TRBV28
CDR3aa: ASSYSQRLETQY

len: 14
v_gene: TRBV11-1
CDR3aa: ASSLTPDREVYGYT

len: 14
v_gene: TRBV4-1
CDR3aa: ASSHPRSGVHTEAF

len: 16
v_gene: TRBV19
CDR3aa: ASSIGLAGLLNTGELF

len: 8
v_gene: TRBV20-1
CDR3aa: SARDAGYT

len: 11
v_gene: TRBV2
CDR3aa: ASHLAGAYEQY

len: 12
v_gene: TRBV5-1
CDR3aa: ASSLDGESGGYT

len: 19
v_gene: TRBV28
CDR3aa: ASSLPPSDIQGSGGQETQY

len: 11
v_gene: TRBV2
CDR3aa: ASSRGANQPQH

len: 11
v_gene: TRBV30
CDR3aa: AWKVAGSDTQY

len: 11
v_gene: TRBV30
CDR3aa: AGTVNPNTEAF

len: 11
v_gene: TRBV30
CDR3aa: AWRNGGANEQF

len: 12
v_gene: TRBV5-1
CDR3aa: ASSPRQGPYEQY

len: 11
v_gene: TRBV21-1
CDR3aa: ASTQGGDTEAF

len: 15
v_gene: TRBV11-3
CDR3aa: ASSQAGQGALNYGYT

len: 11
v_gene: TRBV30
CDR3aa: AWSPTGNQPQH

len: 12
v_gene: TRBV10-3
CDR3aa: AIRPSTGTDTQY

len: 14
v_gene: TRBV7-2
CDR3aa: ASSLRDHLSGDTQY

len: 12
v_gene: TRBV6-6
CDR3aa: ASSYPGGDYGYT

len: 12
v_gene: TRBV19
CDR3aa: ASRPGTGSYEQY

len: 15
v_gene: TRBV7-8
CDR3aa: ASSNPPKNRFQETQY

len: 11
v_gene: TRBV7-2
CDR3aa: ASSPSRGSGYT

len: 13
v_gene: TRBV10-3
CDR3aa: AISESERVSYEQY

len: 13
v_gene: TRBV7-2
CDR3aa: ASSKDRGRNQPQH

len: 9
v_gene: TRBV20-1
CDR3aa: SASSSGQQY